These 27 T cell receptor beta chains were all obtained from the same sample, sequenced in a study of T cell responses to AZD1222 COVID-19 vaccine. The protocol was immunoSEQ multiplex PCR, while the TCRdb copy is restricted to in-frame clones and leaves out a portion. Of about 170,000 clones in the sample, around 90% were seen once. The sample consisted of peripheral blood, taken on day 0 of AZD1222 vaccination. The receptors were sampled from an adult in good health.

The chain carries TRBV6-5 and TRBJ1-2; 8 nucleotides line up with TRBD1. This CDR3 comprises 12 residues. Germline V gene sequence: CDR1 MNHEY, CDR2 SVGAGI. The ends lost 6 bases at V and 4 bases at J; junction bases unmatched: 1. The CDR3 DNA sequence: TGTGCCAGCAGGACAGGGGTCTATGGCTACACCTTC. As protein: CASRTGVYGYTF.

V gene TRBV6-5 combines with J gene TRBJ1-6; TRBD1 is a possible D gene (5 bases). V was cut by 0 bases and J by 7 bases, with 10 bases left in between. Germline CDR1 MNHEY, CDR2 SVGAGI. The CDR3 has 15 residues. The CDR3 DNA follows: TGTGCCAGCAGTTACTCGCGGGGGAACAATTCACCCCTCCACTTT. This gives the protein CASSYSRGNNSPLHF.

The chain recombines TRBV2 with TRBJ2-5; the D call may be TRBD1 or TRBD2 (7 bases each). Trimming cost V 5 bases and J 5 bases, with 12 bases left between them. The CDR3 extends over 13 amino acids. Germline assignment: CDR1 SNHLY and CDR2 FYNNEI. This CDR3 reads CASSYRGGETQYF. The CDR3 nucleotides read TGTGCCAGCAGTTACAGGGGAGGGGAGACCCAGTACTTC. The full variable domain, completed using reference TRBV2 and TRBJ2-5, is EPEVTQTPSHQVTQMGQEVILRCVPISNHLYFYWYRQILGQKVEFLVSFYNNEISEKSEIFDDQFSVERPDGSNFTLKIRSTKLEDSAMYFCASSYRGGETQYFGPGTRLLVL.

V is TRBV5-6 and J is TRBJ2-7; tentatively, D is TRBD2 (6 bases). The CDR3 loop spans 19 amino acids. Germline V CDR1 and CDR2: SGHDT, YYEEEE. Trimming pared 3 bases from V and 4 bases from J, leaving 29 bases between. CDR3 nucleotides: TGTGCCAGCAGCTGGAGGGGTTTTCGGTCGCGACACCTCCAGTACGAGCAGTACTTC. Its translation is CASSWRGFRSRHLQYEQYF.

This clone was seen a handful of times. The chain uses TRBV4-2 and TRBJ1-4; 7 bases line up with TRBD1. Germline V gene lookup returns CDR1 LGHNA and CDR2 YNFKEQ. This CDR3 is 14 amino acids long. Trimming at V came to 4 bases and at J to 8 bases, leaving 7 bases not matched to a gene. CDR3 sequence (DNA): TGTGCCAGCAGCCCGACAGGGATCGGCGAAAAACTGTTTTTT. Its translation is CASSPTGIGEKLFF.

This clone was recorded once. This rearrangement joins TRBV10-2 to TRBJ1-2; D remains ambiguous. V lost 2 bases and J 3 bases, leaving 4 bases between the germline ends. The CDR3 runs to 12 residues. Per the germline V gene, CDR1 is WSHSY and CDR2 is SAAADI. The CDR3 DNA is TGCGCCAGCAGTGAGAGGGACTATGGCTACACCTTC. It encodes CASSERDYGYTF.

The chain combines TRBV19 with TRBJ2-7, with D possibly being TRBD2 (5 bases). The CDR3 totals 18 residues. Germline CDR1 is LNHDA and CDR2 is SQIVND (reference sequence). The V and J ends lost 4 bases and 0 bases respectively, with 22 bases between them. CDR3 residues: CASSTRGGGTRSSYEQYF. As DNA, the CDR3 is TGTGCCAGTAGTACCCGAGGAGGAGGAACAAGGAGCTCCTACGAGCAGTACTTC.

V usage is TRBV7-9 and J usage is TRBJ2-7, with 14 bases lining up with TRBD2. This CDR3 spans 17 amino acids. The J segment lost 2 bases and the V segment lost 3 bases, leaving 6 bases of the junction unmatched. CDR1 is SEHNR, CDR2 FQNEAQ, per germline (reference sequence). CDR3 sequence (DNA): TGTGCCAGCAGCTTGGGGACTAGCGGGAGTCGCGCCTACGAGCAGTACTTC. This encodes CASSLGTSGSRAYEQYF.

The chain's CDR3 is CASSVDSGLGNSPLHF. CDR3 bases: TGTGCCAGCAGCGTCGACTCAGGGTTGGGTAATTCACCCCTCCACTTT. The gene calls are TRBV9 and TRBJ1-6; possibly TRBD1 for D (5 bases). The CDR3 has 16 residues. Germline V gene data show CDR1 as SGDLS and CDR2 as YYNGEE. Trimming removed 2 bases from V and 6 bases from J, with 15 bases in between. The whole variable domain, filled in from reference TRBV9 and TRBJ1-6, reads DSGVTQTPKHLITATGQRVTLRCSPRSGDLSVYWYQQSLDQGLQFLIQYYNGEERAKGNILERFSAQQFPDLHSELNLSSLELGDSALYFCASSVDSGLGNSPLHFGNGTRLTVT.

In DNA form, the CDR3 reads TGTGCCAGCAGTTCCCTCTCATCCCGGGTCAACCCCTACAATGAGCAGTTCTTC. Residues: CASSSLSSRVNPYNEQFF. This rearrangement joins TRBV27 to TRBJ2-1, with D unclear. CDR3 length: 18 amino acids. CDR1 is MNHEY, CDR2 SMNVEV, per germline (reference sequence). Trimming took off 4 bases at V and 2 bases at J, with 21 bases between the two ends.

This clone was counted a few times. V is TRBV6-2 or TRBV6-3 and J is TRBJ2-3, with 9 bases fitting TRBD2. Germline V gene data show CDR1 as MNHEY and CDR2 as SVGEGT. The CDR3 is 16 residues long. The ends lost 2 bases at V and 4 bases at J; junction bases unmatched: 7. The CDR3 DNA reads TGTGCCAGCAGTTACATCGCTAGCGGGGTGGCAGATACGCAGTATTTT. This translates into CASSYIASGVADTQYF.

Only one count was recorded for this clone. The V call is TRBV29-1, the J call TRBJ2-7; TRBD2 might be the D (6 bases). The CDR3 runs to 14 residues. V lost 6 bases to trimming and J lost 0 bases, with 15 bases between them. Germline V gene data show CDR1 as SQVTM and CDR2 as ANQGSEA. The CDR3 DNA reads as TGCAGCGTGGCGGGACTCTTGAGCTCCTACGAGCAGTACTTC. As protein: CSVAGLLSSYEQYF.

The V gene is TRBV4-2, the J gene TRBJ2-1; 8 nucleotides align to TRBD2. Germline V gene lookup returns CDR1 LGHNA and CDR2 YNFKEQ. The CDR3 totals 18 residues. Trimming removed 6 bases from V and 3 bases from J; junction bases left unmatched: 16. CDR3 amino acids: CASSGVAGGRQSYNEQFF. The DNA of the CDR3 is TGTGCCAGCAGTGGAGTGGCGGGAGGACGACAAAGCTACAATGAGCAGTTCTTC.

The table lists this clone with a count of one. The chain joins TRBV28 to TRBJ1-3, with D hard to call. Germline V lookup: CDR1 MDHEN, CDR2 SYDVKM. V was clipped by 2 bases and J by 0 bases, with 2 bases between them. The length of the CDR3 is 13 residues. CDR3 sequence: CASSLHSGNTIYF. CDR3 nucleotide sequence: TGTGCCAGCAGTTTACACTCTGGAAACACCATATATTTT.

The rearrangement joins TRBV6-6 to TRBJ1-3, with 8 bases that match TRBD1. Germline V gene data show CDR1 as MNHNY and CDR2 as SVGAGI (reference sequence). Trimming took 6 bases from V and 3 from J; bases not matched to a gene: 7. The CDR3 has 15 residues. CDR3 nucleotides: TGTGCCAGCAGAGGACTCGACAGGGGTGGAAACACCATATATTTT. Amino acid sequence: CASRGLDRGGNTIYF.

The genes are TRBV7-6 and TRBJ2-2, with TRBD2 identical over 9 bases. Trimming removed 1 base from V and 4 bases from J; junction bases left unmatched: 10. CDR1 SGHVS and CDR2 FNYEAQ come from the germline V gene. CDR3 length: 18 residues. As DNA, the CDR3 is TGTGCCAGCAGCTTAGAGTCTTCGGCGGGAGGGTCCACCGGGGAGCTGTTTTTT. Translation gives CASSLESSAGGSTGELFF. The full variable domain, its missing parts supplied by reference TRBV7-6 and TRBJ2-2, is GAGVSQSPRYKVTKRGQDVALRCDPISGHVSLYWYRQALGQGPEFLTYFNYEAQQDKSGLPNDRFSAERPEGSISTLTIQRTEQRDSAMYRCASSLESSAGGSTGELFFGEGSRLTVL.

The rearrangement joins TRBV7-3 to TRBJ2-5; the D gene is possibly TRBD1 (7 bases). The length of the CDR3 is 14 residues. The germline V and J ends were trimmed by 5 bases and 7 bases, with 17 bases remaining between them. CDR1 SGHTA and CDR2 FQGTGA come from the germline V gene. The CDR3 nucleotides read TGTGCCAGCAGCCCAGGGGGGCCAGTAGGGACCCAGTACTTC. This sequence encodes CASSPGGPVGTQYF.

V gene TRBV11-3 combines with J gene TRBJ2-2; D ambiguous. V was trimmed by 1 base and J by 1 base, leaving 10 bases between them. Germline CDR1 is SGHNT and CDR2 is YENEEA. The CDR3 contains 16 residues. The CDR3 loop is CASSLAAGWNTGELFF. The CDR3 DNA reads TGTGCCAGCAGCTTAGCGGCAGGTTGGAACACCGGGGAGCTGTTTTTT.

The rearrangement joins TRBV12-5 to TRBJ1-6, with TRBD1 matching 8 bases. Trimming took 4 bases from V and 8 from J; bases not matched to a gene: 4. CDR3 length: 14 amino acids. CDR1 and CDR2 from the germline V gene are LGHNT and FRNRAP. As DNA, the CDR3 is TGTGCTAGTGGTTCGGACAGGGACGATTCACCCCTCCACTTT. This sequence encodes CASGSDRDDSPLHF. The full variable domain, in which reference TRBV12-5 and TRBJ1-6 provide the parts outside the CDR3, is DARVTQTPRHKVTEMGQEVTMRCQPILGHNTVFWYRQTMMQGLELLAYFRNRAPLDDSGMPKDRFSAEMPDATLATLKIQPSEPRDSAVYFCASGSDRDDSPLHFGNGTRLTVT.

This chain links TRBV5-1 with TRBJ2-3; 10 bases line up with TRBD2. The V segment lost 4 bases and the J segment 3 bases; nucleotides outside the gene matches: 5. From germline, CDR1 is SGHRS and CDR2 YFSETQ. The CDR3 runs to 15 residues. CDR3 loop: CASSEAGGPTDTQYF. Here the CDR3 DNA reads TGCGCCAGCAGCGAAGCGGGGGGGCCGACAGATACGCAGTATTTT.

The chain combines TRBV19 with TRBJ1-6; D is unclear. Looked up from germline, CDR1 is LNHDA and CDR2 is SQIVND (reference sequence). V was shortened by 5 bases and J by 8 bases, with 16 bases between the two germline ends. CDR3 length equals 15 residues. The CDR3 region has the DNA TGTGCCAGTAGTCTCGGACGGAGATGGGATTCACCCCTCCACTTT. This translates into CASSLGRRWDSPLHF.

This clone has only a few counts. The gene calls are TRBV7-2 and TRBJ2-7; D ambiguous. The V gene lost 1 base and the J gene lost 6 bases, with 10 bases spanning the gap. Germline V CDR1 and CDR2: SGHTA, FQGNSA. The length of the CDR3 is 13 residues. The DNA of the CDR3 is TGTGCCAGCAGCTTAGATTTGGCTCGCGAGCAGTACTTC. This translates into CASSLDLAREQYF.

In DNA form, the CDR3 reads TGTGCCAGCAGCTTAGTGCTGCTGGACACCCACAATGAGCAGTTCTTC. It codes for CASSLVLLDTHNEQFF. V and J are TRBV7-9 and TRBJ2-1, with TRBD1 as a possible D gene (5 bases). The V end was cut by 1 base, the J end by 5 bases, with 15 bases between. The CDR3 runs to 16 residues. Per germline, CDR1 SEHNR and CDR2 FQNEAQ (reference sequence).

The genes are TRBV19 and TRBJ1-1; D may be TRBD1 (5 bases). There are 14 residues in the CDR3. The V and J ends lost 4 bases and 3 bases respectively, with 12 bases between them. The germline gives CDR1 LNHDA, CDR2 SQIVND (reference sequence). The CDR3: CASSKTTAYTEAFF. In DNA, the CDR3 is TGTGCCAGTAGTAAAACGACAGCCTACACTGAAGCTTTCTTT.

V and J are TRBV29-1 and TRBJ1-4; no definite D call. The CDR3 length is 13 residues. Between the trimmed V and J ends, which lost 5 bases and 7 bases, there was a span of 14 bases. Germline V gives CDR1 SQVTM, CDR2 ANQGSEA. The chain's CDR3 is CSVRGGVGEKLFF. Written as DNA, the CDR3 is TGCAGCGTTCGGGGTGGGGTGGGTGAAAAACTGTTTTTT.

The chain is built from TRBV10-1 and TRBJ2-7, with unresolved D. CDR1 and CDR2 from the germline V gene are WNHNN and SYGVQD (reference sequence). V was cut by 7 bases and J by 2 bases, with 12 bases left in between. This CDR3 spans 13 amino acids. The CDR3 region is CASTGQMTYEQYF. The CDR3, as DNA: TGCGCCAGCACCGGGCAGATGACCTACGAGCAGTACTTC.

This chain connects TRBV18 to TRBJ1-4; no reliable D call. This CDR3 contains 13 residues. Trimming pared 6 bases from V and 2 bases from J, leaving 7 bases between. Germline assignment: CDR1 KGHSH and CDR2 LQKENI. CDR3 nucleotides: TGTGCCAGCTCTAAGGGCACTAATGAAAAACTGTTTTTT. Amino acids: CASSKGTNEKLFF.